Listed below are T cell receptor beta chains from one sample, sequenced in a study of blood T cell repertoires in COVID-19. Produced via immunoSEQ multiplex PCR; TCRdb's table is partial and in-frame only. The sample shows about 210,000 clones, roughly 85% of them seen only once. The sample taken for sequencing was peripheral blood. All receptors come from a man aged 50-59 years with COVID-19, enrolled during active disease. Each CDR3 is given without its conserved first and last residue. The order of the fields is V gene, clone size, J gene, CDR3 protein. Clone size, where shown, is once, few, many, or a class for clones that have expanded.

V gene: TRBV5-1
clone size: NA
J gene: TRBJ1-1
CDR3 protein: ASSLFDRDETEAF

V gene: TRBV6-5
clone size: once
J gene: TRBJ2-3
CDR3 protein: ASSSAFFRGTDTQY

V gene: TRBV5-4
clone size: NA
J gene: TRBJ1-1
CDR3 protein: ATGQGGNTEAF

V gene: TRBV9
clone size: NA
J gene: TRBJ1-2
CDR3 protein: ASSGGAPKNYGYT

V gene: TRBV5-8
clone size: NA
J gene: TRBJ1-2
CDR3 protein: ASSLSEARSYGYT

V gene: TRBV3-1/TRBV3-2
clone size: NA
J gene: TRBJ2-2
CDR3 protein: ASSRAGTGDSTGELF

V gene: TRBV5-1
clone size: NA
J gene: TRBJ1-2
CDR3 protein: ASRSTGRVSNYGYT

V gene: TRBV2
clone size: NA
J gene: TRBJ2-5
CDR3 protein: ASKGQGGTQY

V gene: TRBV30
clone size: NA
J gene: TRBJ2-5
CDR3 protein: AWSVIAGAFQETQY

V gene: TRBV28
clone size: NA
J gene: TRBJ1-5
CDR3 protein: ASRVGVGQPQH

V gene: TRBV4-1
clone size: NA
J gene: TRBJ1-1
CDR3 protein: ASSQGTSTEAF

V gene: TRBV3-1/TRBV3-2
clone size: NA
J gene: TRBJ2-7
CDR3 protein: ASSLTGLAGLEQY

V gene: TRBV28
clone size: NA
J gene: TRBJ2-4
CDR3 protein: ASSRQGAAKNIQY

V gene: TRBV29-1
clone size: NA
J gene: TRBJ1-4
CDR3 protein: SVADRGFEKLF

V gene: TRBV18
clone size: NA
J gene: TRBJ2-3
CDR3 protein: ASSQYSTDTQY

V gene: TRBV10-2
clone size: few
J gene: TRBJ1-6
CDR3 protein: ASSEGGGNSPLH

V gene: TRBV6-2/TRBV6-3
clone size: NA
J gene: TRBJ2-7
CDR3 protein: ASSTSTSYSYEQY

V gene: TRBV11-1
clone size: NA
J gene: TRBJ2-7
CDR3 protein: ASSLGHEYEQY

V gene: TRBV7-2
clone size: NA
J gene: TRBJ1-3
CDR3 protein: ASSTDRGGNTIY

V gene: TRBV12-3/TRBV12-4
clone size: once
J gene: TRBJ2-2
CDR3 protein: ASSLGYTGELF

V gene: TRBV2
clone size: few
J gene: TRBJ1-5
CDR3 protein: ASSRQGRSNQPQH

V gene: TRBV28
clone size: NA
J gene: TRBJ1-4
CDR3 protein: ASMTRTVNEKLF

V gene: TRBV19
clone size: NA
J gene: TRBJ1-1
CDR3 protein: ASSSGTEAF

V gene: TRBV24-1
clone size: NA
J gene: TRBJ2-1
CDR3 protein: ATSEQGQGKINEQF

V gene: TRBV4-1
clone size: once
J gene: TRBJ2-5
CDR3 protein: ASSHPSGHIQETQY

V gene: TRBV30
clone size: NA
J gene: TRBJ1-3
CDR3 protein: ASQPSGNTIY

V gene: TRBV3-1/TRBV3-2
clone size: NA
J gene: TRBJ2-1
CDR3 protein: ASRQAGGTLNNEQF

V gene: TRBV12-5
clone size: few
J gene: TRBJ2-3
CDR3 protein: ASGSSGGVTDTQY

V gene: TRBV9
clone size: NA
J gene: TRBJ2-7
CDR3 protein: ASSRSGASYEQY

V gene: TRBV29-1
clone size: few
J gene: TRBJ2-1
CDR3 protein: SVEDPDRGYNEQF

V gene: TRBV28
clone size: NA
J gene: TRBJ2-2
CDR3 protein: ASSFPGSPGELF

V gene: TRBV7-2
clone size: NA
J gene: TRBJ1-5
CDR3 protein: ASSSRQGGNQPQH

V gene: TRBV9
clone size: few
J gene: TRBJ1-6
CDR3 protein: ASSVALGTGGSSPLH

V gene: TRBV7-8
clone size: NA
J gene: TRBJ2-1
CDR3 protein: ASSFFAYNEQF

V gene: TRBV2
clone size: NA
J gene: TRBJ2-3
CDR3 protein: ASGSGAQGNTQY

V gene: TRBV13
clone size: NA
J gene: TRBJ2-7
CDR3 protein: ASSVSGAYEQY

V gene: TRBV19
clone size: NA
J gene: TRBJ1-1
CDR3 protein: ASSPRQGPNTEAF

V gene: TRBV7-2
clone size: NA
J gene: TRBJ2-5
CDR3 protein: ASSIGQASQETQY

V gene: TRBV6-5
clone size: once
J gene: TRBJ1-2
CDR3 protein: ASSPGLNYGYT

V gene: TRBV19
clone size: NA
J gene: TRBJ1-3
CDR3 protein: ASSMRSSGNTIY

V gene: TRBV10-3
clone size: NA
J gene: TRBJ1-2
CDR3 protein: AISRGREYGYT

V gene: TRBV19
clone size: NA
J gene: TRBJ2-7
CDR3 protein: ASSGPGQVQSYEQY

V gene: TRBV2
clone size: NA
J gene: TRBJ2-1
CDR3 protein: ASSEATGLAAFLAYNEQF

V gene: TRBV19
clone size: NA
J gene: TRBJ1-2
CDR3 protein: ASTMDRVGGYT

V gene: TRBV7-2
clone size: NA
J gene: TRBJ1-4
CDR3 protein: ASSLGAAKLF

V gene: TRBV6-5
clone size: NA
J gene: TRBJ2-3
CDR3 protein: ASSWDAGTDTQY

V gene: TRBV9
clone size: NA
J gene: TRBJ2-3
CDR3 protein: ASSVSPSGTDTQY

V gene: TRBV5-4
clone size: NA
J gene: TRBJ2-2
CDR3 protein: ASTKPGDRVTGELF

V gene: TRBV19
clone size: NA
J gene: TRBJ1-3
CDR3 protein: ASSIVSGSGNTIY

V gene: TRBV7-8
clone size: NA
J gene: TRBJ2-1
CDR3 protein: ASSRTGEDEQF